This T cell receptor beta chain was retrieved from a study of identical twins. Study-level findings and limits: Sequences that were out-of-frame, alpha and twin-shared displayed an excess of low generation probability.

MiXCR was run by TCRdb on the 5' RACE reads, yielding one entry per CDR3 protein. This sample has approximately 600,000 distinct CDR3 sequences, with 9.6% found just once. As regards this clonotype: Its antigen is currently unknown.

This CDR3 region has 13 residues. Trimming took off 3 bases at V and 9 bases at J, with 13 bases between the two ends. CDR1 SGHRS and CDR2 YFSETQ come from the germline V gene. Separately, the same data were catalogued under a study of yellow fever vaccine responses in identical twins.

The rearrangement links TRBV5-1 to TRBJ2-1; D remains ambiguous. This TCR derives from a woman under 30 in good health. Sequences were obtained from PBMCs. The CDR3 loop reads CASSYAPVTEQFF. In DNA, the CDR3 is TGCGCCAGCAGCTACGCCCCCGTAACTGAGCAGTTCTTC.